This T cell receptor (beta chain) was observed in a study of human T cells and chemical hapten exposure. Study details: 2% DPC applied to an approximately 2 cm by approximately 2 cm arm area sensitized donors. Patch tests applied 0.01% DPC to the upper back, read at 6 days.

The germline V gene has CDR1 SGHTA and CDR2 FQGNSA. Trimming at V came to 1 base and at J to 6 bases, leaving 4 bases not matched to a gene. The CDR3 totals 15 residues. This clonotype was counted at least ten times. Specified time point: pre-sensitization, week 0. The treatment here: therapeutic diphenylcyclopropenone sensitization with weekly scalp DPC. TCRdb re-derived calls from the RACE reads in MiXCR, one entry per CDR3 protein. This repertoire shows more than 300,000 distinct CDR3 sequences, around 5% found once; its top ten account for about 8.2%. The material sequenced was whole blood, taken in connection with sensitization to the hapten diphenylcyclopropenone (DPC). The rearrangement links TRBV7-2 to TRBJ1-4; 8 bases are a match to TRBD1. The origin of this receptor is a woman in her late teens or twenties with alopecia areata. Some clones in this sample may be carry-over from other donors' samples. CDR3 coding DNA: TGTGCCAGCAGCTTAGTCTCAGGGGGCGATGAAAAACTGTTTTTT. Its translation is CASSLVSGGDEKLFF.